The 17 T cell receptor beta chains below were found in one sample sequenced in a study of blood T cell repertoires in COVID-19. TCRdb's copy holds only in-frame clones and misses some; the assay was immunoSEQ multiplex PCR. The sample includes more than 300,000 clones, about 90% seen only once; the top ten take about 2%. Sequenced material: peripheral blood. Source of these receptors: a young woman with COVID-19, enrolled during active disease.

V gene TRBV21-1 combines with J gene TRBJ1-2. TRBV21-1 is reported as a pseudogene. The CDR3 consists of 14 residues. CDR3: CASLNRDFSYGYTF. CDR3 in DNA: TGTGCCAGCTTGAACCGGGACTTCTCCTATGGCTACACCTTC.

V gene TRBV30 combines with J gene TRBJ2-2; the match to TRBD2 covers 7 bases. The germline V gene has CDR1 GTSNPN and CDR2 SVGIG (reference sequence). The CDR3 spans 13 residues. The trim removed 0 bases at V and 6 bases at J, leaving 1 base unmatched. CDR3 DNA sequence: TGTGCCTGGAGTGTAGGACTAGCCGGGGAGCTGTTTTTT. Amino acids: CAWSVGLAGELFF.

The V and J genes are TRBV6-5 and TRBJ1-5, with D hard to call. This CDR3 comprises 13 residues. Trimming shortened V by 0 bases and J by 6 bases, and 6 bases separated the two germline ends. CDR1 MNHEY and CDR2 SVGAGI come from the germline V gene. The CDR3 reads CASSYSMRQPQHF. In DNA, the CDR3 is TGTGCCAGCAGTTACTCGATGCGTCAGCCCCAGCATTTT.

The V and J genes are TRBV6-2 or TRBV6-3 and TRBJ1-6, with 7 bases aligning to TRBD1. CDR3 length: 17 residues. V lost 4 bases to trimming and J lost 8 bases; unmatched junction nucleotides: 14. CDR1 MNHEY and CDR2 SVGEGT come from the germline V gene. CDR3 DNA sequence: TGTGCCAGCAGTTCGCTGCGACCGGACAGGCCGGATTCACCCCTCCACTTT. This gives the protein CASSSLRPDRPDSPLHF.

The chain is built from TRBV9 and TRBJ1-3; D gene unclear. V shed 1 base and J shed 7 bases, with 12 bases lying between them. Germline V gives CDR1 SGDLS, CDR2 YYNGEE. This CDR3 has 14 residues. This CDR3 reads CASSVMGSANTIYF. DNA of the CDR3: TGTGCCAGCAGCGTAATGGGCTCTGCGAACACCATATATTTT.

The J gene is TRBJ2-1, the V gene TRBV11-2, with 12 bases fitting TRBD2. V gave up 6 bases and J gave up 11 bases; unmatched junction bases: 17. Germline loops: CDR1 SGHAT, CDR2 FQNNGV. CDR3 size: 17 residues. The DNA of the CDR3 is TGTGCCAGCAGTCTTATCTCGGGGCTAGCGGGGGGGCTTCAGCAGTTCTTC. The encoded protein is CASSLISGLAGGLQQFF.

The chain is built from TRBV7-6 and TRBJ2-7; 9 bases align to TRBD1. The CDR3 loop spans 15 amino acids. CDR1 SGHVS and CDR2 FNYEAQ come from the germline V gene. After removal of 5 bases from V and 5 bases from J, the junction contained 10 bases not matched to a gene. The CDR3 DNA sequence: TGTGCCAGCAGCGCCCCGGGACAGGGTAACAACGAGCAGTACTTC. Encoded protein: CASSAPGQGNNEQYF.

This clone was observed a single time. The rearrangement links TRBV2 to TRBJ1-1, with 8 bases that match TRBD1. V dropped 6 bases and J dropped 2; count of bases not matched to a gene: 5. The V gene's germline CDR1 is SNHLY and CDR2 FYNNEI. This CDR3 spans 14 amino acids. The CDR3 nucleotides are TGTGCCAGCAGCCCCGGGACAGGTAACACTGAAGCTTTCTTT. This sequence encodes CASSPGTGNTEAFF. Based on the CDR3 plus reference TRBV2 and TRBJ1-1, the full variable domain is EPEVTQTPSHQVTQMGQEVILRCVPISNHLYFYWYRQILGQKVEFLVSFYNNEISEKSEIFDDQFSVERPDGSNFTLKIRSTKLEDSAMYFCASSPGTGNTEAFFGQGTRLTVV.

The chain links TRBV10-2 to TRBJ1-1; D call uncertain. The CDR3 consists of 14 residues. Germline CDR1 is WSHSY and CDR2 is SAAADI. Trimming stripped 0 bases from V and 4 bases from J, with 9 bases between. DNA for the CDR3: TGCGCCAGCAGTGAGTCGAGGAAAGGCACTGAAGCTTTCTTT. Translated: CASSESRKGTEAFF.

This sequence joins TRBV7-9 and TRBJ1-1; TRBD1 might be the D (5 bases). CDR3 size: 14 residues. V was clipped by 6 bases and J by 6 bases, with 17 bases between them. From germline, CDR1 is SEHNR and CDR2 FQNEAQ (reference sequence). This CDR3 is CASSQAGNGAEAFF. The CDR3 region has the DNA TGTGCCAGCAGTCAAGCAGGGAATGGCGCTGAAGCTTTCTTT.

The chain is built from TRBV6-5 and TRBJ1-6; 7 bases fit TRBD1. After removal of 0 bases from V and 7 bases from J, the junction contained 6 bases not matched to a gene. Germline V gene sequence: CDR1 MNHEY, CDR2 SVGAGI. CDR3 length equals 16 residues. The CDR3 reads CASSYSHTTGNSPLHF. DNA of the CDR3: TGTGCCAGCAGTTACTCTCACACGACAGGGAATTCACCCCTCCACTTT.

With regard to this clone: One end of the junction does not line up with germline, which may come from a read error. The chain employs TRBV5-4 and TRBJ1-4; D remains ambiguous. CDR3 length: 14 residues. CDR1 is SGHNT and CDR2 is YYREEE in the germline V gene (reference sequence). Here the CDR3 reads CASSLGVEGGTLRF. CDR3 coding DNA: TGTGCCAGCAGCTTGGGGGTTGAGGGAGGCACCCTCCGTTTT.

In regard to this clone: The sample holds other DNA sequences that translate to the same CDR3. The V and J genes are TRBV5-4 and TRBJ1-4, with D tentatively TRBD1 (5 bases). Germline CDR1 reads SGHNT; CDR2 reads YYREEE (reference sequence). The CDR3 length is 14 residues. Trimming took 0 bases from V and 8 from J, leaving 11 bases between them. For the CDR3, the DNA is TGTGCCAGCAGCTTGGATCGGGGGAGGGAAAAACTGTTTTTT. It specifies CASSLDRGREKLFF.

The V and J genes are TRBV11-3 and TRBJ1-5; 7 bases are a match to TRBD1. Germline CDR1 reads SGHNT; CDR2 reads YENEEA. This CDR3 has 15 amino acids. After removal of 5 bases from V and 6 bases from J, the junction contained 10 bases not matched to a gene. CDR3 DNA: TGTGCCAGCAGCCCCCGGGACAGAGGTGGTCAGCCCCAGCATTTT. This encodes CASSPRDRGGQPQHF.

The chain carries TRBV18 and TRBJ2-5; possible D gene TRBD2, 5 bases. CDR1 is KGHSH, CDR2 LQKENI, per germline. CDR3 length: 13 residues. The V end was cut by 6 bases, the J end by 2 bases, with 10 bases between. The CDR3 spells CASSGQRQETQYF. The CDR3 DNA is TGTGCCAGCTCCGGTCAGCGGCAAGAGACCCAGTACTTC.

Details on this clone: Other DNA sequences within the sample encode an identical CDR3. The chain couples TRBV5-6 to TRBJ2-3, with 8 nucleotides matching TRBD1. Germline trimming cut 2 bases from V and 3 bases from J; bases unmatched to any gene: 5. Germline CDR1 and CDR2: SGHDT and YYEEEE. The CDR3 runs 15 residues. The CDR3 DNA sequence: TGTGCCAGCAGCTTCACAGGGGGAGGAACAGATACGCAGTATTTT. It translates to CASSFTGGGTDTQYF.

The chain has TRBV3-1 (or the pseudogene TRBV3-2) and TRBJ1-1; 9 bases agree with TRBD1. The V gene's germline CDR1 is LGHDT and CDR2 YNNKEL (reference sequence). The CDR3 length is 15 residues. Trimming removed 4 bases from V and 1 base from J; junction bases left unmatched: 4. CDR3 DNA: TGTGCCAGCAGCCCATACAGGGGGCAGAACACTGAAGCTTTCTTT. It is translated as CASSPYRGQNTEAFF.